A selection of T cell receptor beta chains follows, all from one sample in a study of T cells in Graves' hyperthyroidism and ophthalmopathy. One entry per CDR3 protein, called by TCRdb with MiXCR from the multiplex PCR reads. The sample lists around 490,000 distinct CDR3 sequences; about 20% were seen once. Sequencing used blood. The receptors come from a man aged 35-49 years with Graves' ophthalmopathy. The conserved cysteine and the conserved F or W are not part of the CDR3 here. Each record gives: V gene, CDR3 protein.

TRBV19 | ASSIPTGTGGNEQF
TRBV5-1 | ASRRDQGAQNDEQF
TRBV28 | ASSFSTGTGVDTQY
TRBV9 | ASSQNDNEQF
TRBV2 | ASRNDPGDYSGNTIY
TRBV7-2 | ASSLGRADGYT
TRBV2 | ASSEVFGGDHTDTQY
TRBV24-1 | ATSAPGQDTQY
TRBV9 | ASSDRDRVYTEAF
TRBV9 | ASSESVAGGGETQY
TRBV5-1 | ASSQGQVGQETQY
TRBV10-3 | AISDPGRNQPQH
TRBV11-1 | ASSPPAGHQETQY
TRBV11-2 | ASCLWLEAYNEQF
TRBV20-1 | SALREGRGGHEQF
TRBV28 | ASSLGGQGPPYEQY
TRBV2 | ASAGLAGPYNEQF
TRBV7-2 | ASSLGPPGRGINYGYT
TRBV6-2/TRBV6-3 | ASSYSTGGVQPQH
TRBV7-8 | ASSLGQTSGELNQETQY
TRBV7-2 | ASTRLGAGYTDTQY
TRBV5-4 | ASSTEQGRYTEAF
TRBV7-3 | ASSRAGSLGNEQF
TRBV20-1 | SARAFSAPTDTQY
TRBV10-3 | AISEPGARNTEAF
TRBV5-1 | ASRVDPGAYYEQF
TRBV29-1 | SVFGAGGPTNEKLF
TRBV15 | ATSTRALAGGYNEQF
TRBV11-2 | ASSPNYPSYEQY
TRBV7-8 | ASSYYRGPGAGETEAF
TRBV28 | ASNPWGSEQF
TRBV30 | AWSVGVEAF
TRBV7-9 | ASSPTGTKKTQY
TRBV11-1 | ASSLEPGPYNEQF
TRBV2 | ASTPGVGLNTIY
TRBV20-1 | SARGPASTDTQY
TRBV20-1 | SARGLGESEAF
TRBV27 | AARDTASYEQY
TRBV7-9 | ASSFVLGRVLPKETQY
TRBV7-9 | ASSSQWSLVNTEAF
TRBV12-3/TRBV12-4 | ASSWSSSGSGTGELF
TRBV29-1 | SVILSSSSYEQY